These T cell receptor beta chains were read from a single sample in a study of spatial heterogeneity in lung cancer. A single record per CDR3 protein comes from TCRdb applying MiXCR to the 5' RACE reads. The sample yields roughly 8,000 distinct CDR3 sequences, about 7.8% seen once. This material consisted of PBMCs, taken at surgery. The receptors stem from a female donor with early-stage non-small cell lung cancer. CDR3s include the opening cysteine and the closing phenylalanine or tryptophan. Fields, in order: V gene, D gene, J gene, clone size, CDR3 DNA, CDR3 protein. The D gene is left open where the match is weak. Size is omitted from some rows. Given values are once, few, many or a class for expanded clones.

>TRBV5-1|TRBD2|TRBJ2-3|few
TGCGCCAGCAGCCCGGGACTAGCGGGAAGTGGTGTGCAGTATTTT
CASSPGLAGSGVQYF
>TRBV6-5|-|TRBJ2-3|many
TGTGCCAGCAGTTTCAGCCGGGCGAACACAGATACGCAGTATTTT
CASSFSRANTDTQYF
>TRBV12-3/TRBV12-4|-|TRBJ2-4|-
TGTGCCAGCAGCCGGGGACGCCTAGCCAAAAACATTCAGTACTTC
CASSRGRLAKNIQYF
>TRBV7-9|-|TRBJ2-3|-
TGTGCCAGCAGCCCTACTAAAGCTAGCCTAACTTTCACAGATACGCAGTATTTT
CASSPTKASLTFTDTQYF
>TRBV9|TRBD1|TRBJ2-7|many
TGTGCCAGCAGCACAAGACAGGGGAACCACGAGCAGTACTTC
CASSTRQGNHEQYF
>TRBV6-2/TRBV6-3|-|TRBJ2-1|many
TGTGCCAGCCTCACCCCGGGCATACATGAACAAAATGAGCAGTTCTTC
CASLTPGIHEQNEQFF
>TRBV3-1|TRBD2|TRBJ2-5|many
TGTGCCAGCAGCCCCCTGGGGGGGGACGGAGAGACCCAGTACTTC
CASSPLGGDGETQYF
>TRBV6-2/TRBV6-3|TRBD2|TRBJ2-2|-
TGTGCCAGCAGTTACCTGGGACTAGCGGGAGGATTCGGGGAGCTGTTTTTT
CASSYLGLAGGFGELFF
>TRBV7-9|-|TRBJ2-7|many
TGTGCCAGCAGCTCGACAGGAGCCTACGAGCAGTACTTC
CASSSTGAYEQYF
>TRBV3-1|-|TRBJ2-2|many
TGTGCCAGCAGCCTTACCGCAAGGATCCCCGGGGAGCTGTTTTTT
CASSLTARIPGELFF
>TRBV7-9|-|TRBJ2-7|few
TGTGCCAGCAGCTTAGGGGACGGATACGAGCAGTACTTC
CASSLGDGYEQYF
>TRBV3-1|-|TRBJ2-2|many
TGTGCCAGCAGCCAAGATCCCGCAATCGGGGAGCTGTTTTTT
CASSQDPAIGELFF
>TRBV18|TRBD1|TRBJ1-2|-
TGTGCCAGCTCACCGACAGGGGCGGATGGCTACACCTTC
CASSPTGADGYTF
>TRBV5-1|TRBD1|TRBJ1-1|-
TGCGCCAGCAGCGAGCAGACAGGGGGCGGGCCTGAAGCTTTCTTT
CASSEQTGGGPEAFF
>TRBV19|-|TRBJ2-2|many
TGTGCCAGTAGTCGACAGGTTTTCGCCGGGGAGCTGTTTTTT
CASSRQVFAGELFF
>TRBV7-3|-|TRBJ2-1|many
TGTGCCAGCAGCCTGGACGGAAAGAATGAGCAGTTCTTC
CASSLDGKNEQFF
>TRBV6-6|-|TRBJ1-1|many
TGTGCCAGCAGCCTCCAGGGTTTAACTGAAGCTTTCTTT
CASSLQGLTEAFF
>TRBV18|-|TRBJ2-3|many
TGTGCCAGCTCACCACTACAAGACTCGACAGATACGCAGTATTTT
CASSPLQDSTDTQYF
>TRBV29-1|-|TRBJ2-5|many
TGCAGCGCCATGATCAGGGCAGGTTGGGGAGAGACCCAGTACTTC
CSAMIRAGWGETQYF
>TRBV9|TRBD2|TRBJ2-5|-
TGTGCCAGCAGCGTAGGGAGCGGGAGGGCCGTGGAGACCCAGTACTTC
CASSVGSGRAVETQYF
>TRBV29-1|TRBD2|TRBJ2-1|many
TGCAGCGTTGAAGATAGAGGGGAGGGCCCTGAGCAGTTCTTC
CSVEDRGEGPEQFF